This T cell receptor (beta chain) was captured by sequencing in a study of T cells after yellow fever vaccination. TCRdb recomputed calls from the 5' RACE reads with MiXCR, one row per CDR3 protein. The sample has a few hundred thousand distinct CDR3 sequences, roughly a sixth seen once; the top ten hold about a sixth. The trim removed 5 bases at V and 4 bases at J, leaving 5 bases unmatched. Germline-derived CDR1 and CDR2 are SGHTA and FQGNSA. This CDR3 comprises 15 residues. A few counts support this clonotype. The clonotype originates from a man between 18 and 35 years old who received the YFV17D yellow fever vaccine. J is TRBJ2-2 and V is TRBV7-2, with 9 bases aligning to TRBD1. The material was PBMCs, obtained before the yellow fever booster vaccination. The CDR3 DNA reads as TGTGCCAGCAGCCGGACAGGGGACGGCACCGGGGAGCTGTTTTTT. It specifies CASSRTGDGTGELFF.